This TCR beta chain was observed in a study of shared clonotypes between healthy human individuals. As for the study in general: Each donor had three CD4 naive, three CD4 memory, two CD8 naive and one CD8 memory plate.

Naivety among CD8 cells was defined by CD45RO negativity and positive CCR7 selection, thereby excluding terminally differentiated effector memory CD45RA+ cells. Donors, healthy HIV-negative adults, lacked recent acute infections or vaccinations. This CDR3 contains 12 residues. Germline loops: CDR1 WNHNN, CDR2 SYGVQD (reference sequence). V shed 2 bases and J shed 2 bases, with 4 bases lying between them. Deep was the level used in running the assay. Produced via immunoSEQ multiplex PCR; TCRdb's table is partial and in-frame only. The sample consists of roughly 2.1 million clones, about 92% of them appearing once.

This TCR was sampled from a man between 18 and 35 years old in good health. Some clones in this sample may be carry-over from other donors' samples. The V call is TRBV10-1, the J call TRBJ2-7; D not resolved. The sample was naive CD8+ T cells from PBMCs. The DNA of the CDR3 is TGCGCCAGCAGTGAGACGGCCTACGAGCAGTACTTC. Amino acid sequence: CASSETAYEQYF.